A selection of T cell receptor beta chains follows, all from one sample in a study of T-cell reconstitution after alpha-beta-depleted transplantation in children. MiXCR was run by TCRdb on the PCR reads, yielding one entry per CDR3 protein. The table lists a few hundred thousand distinct CDR3 sequences, roughly 20% of them singletons, with 3.8% in the top ten. The sequences come from PBMCs from the stem cell graft donor, collected from the stem cell graft. The origin of the receptors is a human donor who donated a stem cell graft to a child with acute myeloid leukemia. Each CDR3 is given with its conserved first and last residue. Fields, in order: J gene, D gene, V gene, clone size, CDR3 DNA, CDR3 protein. The D gene is left open where the match is weak. Clone sizes are given selectively: once, few, many, or a class where the clone is expanded.

TRBJ1-2 | - | TRBV6-1 | - | TGTGCCAGCAGTGAAGCGGGGGGGAGGAACTATGGCTACACCTTC | CASSEAGGRNYGYTF
TRBJ1-4 | - | TRBV7-2 | few | TGTGCCAGCAGCTTTAGGACAGTTGGGGAAAAACTGTTTTTT | CASSFRTVGEKLFF
TRBJ1-1 | - | TRBV4-1 | few | TGCGCCAGCAGCCAAGAGTGGGTCAGACCGAACACTGAAGCTTTCTTT | CASSQEWVRPNTEAFF
TRBJ1-1 | - | TRBV29-1 | many | TGCAGCGTTCGCCCAGGGGTAGCTTTCTTT | CSVRPGVAFF
TRBJ1-2 | - | TRBV12-3/TRBV12-4 | many | TGTGCCAGCTCGGAGGTGGAGGACTATGGCTACACCTTC | CASSEVEDYGYTF
TRBJ1-4 | TRBD1 | TRBV4-3 | - | TGCGCCAGCAGCTCCCACAGGGGTGTTGGTGAAAAACTGTTTTTT | CASSSHRGVGEKLFF
TRBJ2-1 | - | TRBV7-3 | few | TGTGCCAGCAGCTTAACGTGGCCAAGTCTCTACAATGAGCAGTTCTTC | CASSLTWPSLYNEQFF
TRBJ2-2 | TRBD2 | TRBV2 | - | TGTGCCATCCCGACTAGCGGGAGCCTCGGGGAGCTGTTTTTT | CAIPTSGSLGELFF
TRBJ1-2 | - | TRBV2 | - | TGTGCCAGCAGGTCAGGGGATAGGTATGGCTACACCTTC | CASRSGDRYGYTF
TRBJ1-5 | TRBD1 | TRBV19 | few | TGTGCCAGTAGCCCTGACAGGGAGTATGGTCAGCCCCAGCATTTT | CASSPDREYGQPQHF
TRBJ2-1 | - | TRBV20-1 | few | TGCAGTGCTAGAAAGTTTGAGAATGAGCAGTTCTTC | CSARKFENEQFF
TRBJ1-5 | TRBD1 | TRBV5-1 | - | TGCGCCAGCAGCTTGACCGGGACAGGGGATCAGCCCCAGCATTTT | CASSLTGTGDQPQHF
TRBJ2-1 | TRBD2 | TRBV12-3/TRBV12-4 | few | TGTGCCGGCAAGCGGGAGGGCCCCAATGAGCAGTTCTTC | CAGKREGPNEQFF
TRBJ2-7 | - | TRBV27 | few | TGTGCCAGCAGTTTATTTGGACGGTCCTACGAGCAGTACTTC | CASSLFGRSYEQYF
TRBJ2-5 | TRBD1 | TRBV6-2/TRBV6-3 | - | TGTGCCAGCAGGTGGACAGGTGAACAAGAGACCCAGTACTTC | CASRWTGEQETQYF
TRBJ2-1 | TRBD2 | TRBV28 | - | TGTGCCAGCAGTCCTCTACTACTAGCGGGAAAATACAATGAGCAGTTCTTC | CASSPLLLAGKYNEQFF
TRBJ2-4 | - | TRBV20-1 | many | TGCAGTGCTAGCCAGAAAAACATTCAGTACTTC | CSASQKNIQYF
TRBJ1-2 | - | TRBV7-2 | few | TGTGCCAGCAGCTTACCACACAGTAACTATGGCTACACCTTC | CASSLPHSNYGYTF
TRBJ2-5 | - | TRBV5-1 | few | TGCGCCAGCAGAGAGGAGGAGACCCAGTACTTC | CASREEETQYF
TRBJ2-3 | TRBD2 | TRBV27 | many | TGTGCCAGCAGTCCGTCCCTTGGGCTAGCGGGAGTTGATACGCAGTATTTT | CASSPSLGLAGVDTQYF
TRBJ1-5 | TRBD1 | TRBV25-1 | - | TGTGCCAGCAGTGCCCAGGGGGCCCCAGGCCATCAGCCCCAGCATTTT | CASSAQGAPGHQPQHF
TRBJ2-7 | TRBD2 | TRBV11-2 | - | TGTGCCAGCAGCACCACCGGGACTAGCGGTCCCTACGAGCAGTACTTC | CASSTTGTSGPYEQYF
TRBJ2-1 | TRBD2 | TRBV12-3/TRBV12-4 | medium-sized | TGTGCCAGCTACCCCGGACTAGCGGTCTACAATGAGCAGTTCTTC | CASYPGLAVYNEQFF
TRBJ1-1 | TRBD1 | TRBV28 | - | TGTGCCAGCAGCTCGGGACAGCAGAACACTGAAGCTTTCTTT | CASSSGQQNTEAFF
TRBJ1-5 | - | TRBV5-1 | - | TGCACCAGCAGCTTTGGAGAGAGCAATCAGCCCCAGCATTTT | CTSSFGESNQPQHF
TRBJ2-7 | - | TRBV28 | - | TGTGCCAGCAGTGTGGACTTCTACGAGCAGTACTTC | CASSVDFYEQYF
TRBJ1-4 | - | TRBV12-3/TRBV12-4 | few | TGTGCCAGCAGTTTAGCGACGGGGGCGGTGGAAAAACTGTTTTTT | CASSLATGAVEKLFF
TRBJ2-1 | TRBD2 | TRBV20-1 | many | TGCAGTGCTAGAGATTCTACCGGGAGGACAAACAATGAGCAGTTCTTC | CSARDSTGRTNNEQFF